The rows below give T cell receptor beta chains drawn from one sample of a study of blood T cell repertoires in COVID-19. The repertoire was sequenced with immunoSEQ multiplex PCR; TCRdb's copy has only in-frame clones and lacks some. Of tens of thousands of clones in the sample, more than 75% were seen once. The specimen was peripheral blood. These receptor sequences come from a human donor in a cohort sampled during active COVID-19. The donor label of this sample is uncertain. The CDR3 runs from the conserved cysteine through the conserved F or W. The D gene is left open where the match is weak. Clone sizes are given selectively: once, few, many, or a class where the clone is expanded.

TRBV5-8	-	-	TRBJ1-5	CASSLGSRKQPQHF	TGTGCCAGCAGCTTGGGTTCTAGAAAGCAGCCCCAGCATTTT
TRBV28	-	-	TRBJ1-4	CASSIQGLNEKLFF	TGTGCCAGCAGCATACAGGGTCTGAATGAAAAACTGTTTTTT
TRBV6-1	few	TRBD1	TRBJ2-7	CASSEFLPGSGGSYEQYF	TGTGCCAGCAGTGAATTCTTACCAGGGTCAGGGGGCTCCTACGAGCAGTACTTC
TRBV7-3	once	TRBD1	TRBJ1-1	CASSFGRTGRPSAEAFF	TGTGCCAGCAGCTTTGGGCGGACAGGACGCCCATCGGCTGAAGCTTTCTTT
TRBV7-7	few	TRBD1	TRBJ1-2	CASSRDSPHGYTF	TGTGCTAGCAGCCGGGACAGCCCTCATGGCTACACCTTC
TRBV2	-	TRBD1	TRBJ1-1	CASRGRQGGNTEAFF	TGTGCCAGCAGGGGTAGACAGGGGGGGAACACTGAAGCTTTCTTT
TRBV4-1	-	TRBD1	TRBJ1-5	CASSQETGGSNQPQHF	TGCGCCAGCAGCCAAGAAACAGGGGGTAGCAATCAGCCCCAGCATTTT
TRBV28	-	TRBD2	TRBJ2-5	CASSSPLGAGGEETQYF	TGTGCCAGCAGTTCTCCCTTGGGAGCGGGGGGGGAAGAGACCCAGTACTTC
TRBV2	-	TRBD2	TRBJ2-2	CASSERGAGLTGELFF	TGTGCCAGCAGTGAAAGGGGAGCGGGGCTTACCGGGGAGCTGTTTTTT
TRBV27	-	-	TRBJ2-6	CASSLFSGANVLTF	TGTGCCAGCAGTCTATTTTCGGGGGCCAACGTCCTGACTTTC
TRBV30	-	TRBD1	TRBJ1-3	CAWSPTRGRSSGNTIYF	TGTGCCTGGAGTCCGACTAGGGGGCGCAGCTCTGGAAACACCATATATTTT
TRBV21-1	-	-	TRBJ2-7	CASSNREVAYEQYF	TGTGCCAGCAGCAACCGCGAGGTCGCCTACGAGCAGTACTTC
TRBV6-5	-	TRBD1	TRBJ2-5	CASRTGGWGVETQYF	TGTGCCAGCAGGACAGGGGGCTGGGGTGTAGAGACCCAGTACTTC
TRBV21-1	-	-	TRBJ2-3	CASSNPRLLWDTQYF	TGTGCCAGCAGCAACCCCCGACTACTTTGGGATACGCAGTATTTT
TRBV2	-	TRBD1	TRBJ1-5	CASSNDRGSNQPQHF	TGTGCCAGCAGTAACGACAGGGGGTCCAATCAGCCCCAGCATTTT
TRBV7-9	-	TRBD1	TRBJ1-4	CASSSTGQGSTNEKLFF	TGTGCCAGCAGCTCTACGGGACAGGGATCAACTAATGAAAAACTGTTTTTT
TRBV3-1/TRBV3-2	-	-	TRBJ2-7	CASSSSAYEQYF	TGTGCCAGCAGCTCCTCCGCCTACGAGCAGTACTTC
TRBV4-1	-	TRBD1	TRBJ2-7	CASSQPRTGSYEQYF	TGCGCCAGCAGCCAACCCCGGACAGGGTCCTACGAGCAGTACTTC
TRBV7-9	-	TRBD2	TRBJ2-2	CAVYDHSGGANTGELFF	TGTGCCGTCTACGACCATAGCGGGGGGGCGAACACCGGGGAGCTGTTTTTT
TRBV12-5	-	-	TRBJ1-1	CASALFSTEAFF	TGTGCTAGTGCCCTTTTCTCCACTGAAGCTTTCTTT
TRBV27	-	TRBD2	TRBJ2-3	CASTSGLATDTQYF	TGTGCCAGCACCTCGGGACTAGCAACAGATACGCAGTATTTT
TRBV18	-	-	TRBJ2-7	CASYELGHYEQYF	TGTGCCAGCTACGAGTTAGGACACTACGAGCAGTACTTC
TRBV6-6	once	TRBD1	TRBJ1-6	CASSPYTGTEYNSPLHF	TGTGCCAGCAGTCCCTATACCGGGACAGAGTATAATTCACCCCTCCACTTT
TRBV10-3	-	TRBD1	TRBJ2-7	CAIRKDGQGYYEQYF	TGTGCCATCCGGAAGGATGGACAGGGGTACTACGAGCAGTACTTC
TRBV2	few	TRBD2	TRBJ2-1	CASRPGTSFDNEQFF	TGTGCCAGCAGGCCCGGGACTAGTTTCGACAATGAGCAGTTCTTC
TRBV5-1	-	-	TRBJ1-1	CASTLSGSTEAFF	TGCGCCAGCACCTTAAGTGGGAGCACTGAAGCTTTCTTT
TRBV5-1	-	-	TRBJ1-1	CASSPGHQNTEAFF	TGCGCCAGCAGCCCGGGACACCAGAACACTGAAGCTTTCTTT
TRBV13	-	-	TRBJ2-1	CASSSTDQTVQFF	TGTGCCAGCAGCTCGACAGACCAGACGGTACAGTTCTTC
TRBV15	-	-	TRBJ1-1	CATSRVPSGTPRNTEAFF	TGTGCCACCAGCAGAGTTCCCTCCGGGACTCCACGGAACACTGAAGCTTTCTTT
TRBV11-2	-	-	TRBJ2-1	CASSFGGLPSYNEQFF	TGTGCCAGCAGCTTCGGCGGACTCCCCTCCTACAATGAGCAGTTCTTC
TRBV7-3	-	-	TRBJ1-2	CASSPGPGNYGYTF	TGTGCCAGCAGCCCTGGTCCAGGGAACTATGGCTACACCTTC